The 21 T cell receptor beta chains listed next were all sequenced from one sample in a study of T cell responses to AZD1222 COVID-19 vaccine. Measured with immunoSEQ multiplex PCR; TCRdb has only the in-frame clones, and not every one. The repertoire consists of roughly 110,000 clones, with around 90% occurring once and the leading ten covering 3.5% to 5%. Material: peripheral blood, obtained on day 0 of AZD1222 vaccination. These receptors originate from an adult in good health.

This rearrangement joins TRBV28 to TRBJ2-7, with TRBD2 identical over 8 bases. The CDR3 covers 18 residues. Germline values: CDR1 MDHEN, CDR2 SYDVKM. V lost 5 bases and J lost 6; bases outside the gene matches: 21. This CDR3 is CASSPSGGGYSARGEQYF. DNA for the CDR3: TGTGCCAGCAGTCCGTCCGGGGGGGGGTACTCGGCCAGGGGCGAGCAGTACTTC.

This chain uses TRBV7-2 with TRBJ2-5; D may correspond to TRBD1 or TRBD2 (6 bases each). This CDR3 comprises 17 residues. The V and J ends lost 5 bases and 5 bases respectively, with 24 bases between them. CDR1 and CDR2 (germline): SGHTA, FQGNSA. This CDR3 reads CASSPSLSSRGGETQYF. For the CDR3, the DNA is TGTGCCAGCAGCCCTAGCCTCTCTAGCCGAGGGGGGGAGACCCAGTACTTC. The variable domain in full, with the rest retrieved from reference TRBV7-2 and TRBJ2-5, is GAGVSQSPSNKVTEKGKDVELRCDPISGHTALYWYRQSLGQGLEFLIYFQGNSAPDKSGLPSDRFSAERTGGSVSTLTIQRTQQEDSAVYLCASSPSLSSRGGETQYFGPGTRLLVL.

CDR3 sequence: CASSQSGGVGSNEQFF. As DNA, the CDR3 is TGTGCCAGCAGCCAAAGCGGGGGAGTAGGTAGCAATGAGCAGTTCTTC. The chain recombines TRBV3-1 (or the pseudogene TRBV3-2) with TRBJ2-1; 8 bases line up with TRBD2. With V trimmed by 2 bases and J by 6 bases, 9 bases remained unmatched. CDR3 length equals 16 residues. CDR1 is LGHDT, CDR2 YNNKEL, per germline (reference sequence).

This clone was picked up one time. V gene TRBV13 combines with J gene TRBJ2-7; D not resolved. V lost 2 bases to trimming and J lost 2 bases, with 19 bases between them. From germline, CDR1 is PRHDT and CDR2 FYEKMQ (reference sequence). There are 17 residues in the CDR3. The DNA of the CDR3 is TGTGCCAGCAGCTTAAAGTCCCCGAGTTTCCCCCCCTACGAGCAGTACTTC. It encodes CASSLKSPSFPPYEQYF.

The rearrangement links TRBV19 to TRBJ2-1; TRBD2 matches at 8 bases. Unmatched junction bases numbered 5, after V lost 2 bases and J lost 2 bases. CDR1 and CDR2 (germline): LNHDA, SQIVND (reference sequence). The CDR3 loop spans 16 amino acids. The CDR3 DNA reads as TGTGCCAGTAGTATAACAGCTAGCGGGCCCTACAATGAGCAGTTCTTC. Translated: CASSITASGPYNEQFF.

The chain combines TRBV27 with TRBJ2-7; 13 bases are a match to TRBD2. V dropped 6 bases and J dropped 6; count of bases not matched to a gene: 5. The CDR3 spans 14 residues. CDR1 and CDR2 from the germline V gene are MNHEY and SMNVEV (reference sequence). CDR3 coding DNA: TGTGCCAGCAGGGGACTAGCGGGATTATTCGAGCAGTACTTC. Its protein product is CASRGLAGLFEQYF.

This clone was recorded at least ten times. The chain joins TRBV4-1 to TRBJ2-7; 11 bases fit TRBD2. Per the germline V gene, CDR1 is MGHRA and CDR2 is YSYEKL. The CDR3 runs 17 residues. V lost 4 bases to trimming and J lost 2 bases; unmatched junction nucleotides: 10. The CDR3 DNA reads as TGCGCCAGCAGCCCGGACCCTACTAGCGGGAGCCCCTACGAGCAGTACTTC. Protein sequence: CASSPDPTSGSPYEQYF.

This clone was observed a single time. The rearrangement links TRBV3-1 (or the pseudogene TRBV3-2) to TRBJ2-7, with 9 positions matching TRBD2. CDR1 is LGHDT and CDR2 is YNNKEL in the germline V gene (reference sequence). Trimming cost V 0 bases and J 5 bases; bases outside gene matches: 5. This CDR3 comprises 15 residues. In DNA, the CDR3 is TGTGCCAGCAGCCAAGAGGGCCAGCGGGGGGACGAGCAGTACTTC. Its protein is CASSQEGQRGDEQYF.

The V call is TRBV19, the J call TRBJ2-2; 9 bases map to TRBD2. Per germline, CDR1 LNHDA and CDR2 SQIVND (reference sequence). The CDR3 extends over 15 amino acids. The V segment lost 3 bases and the J segment 7 bases; nucleotides outside the gene matches: 6. This CDR3 reads CASSMLAGVFGELFF. The CDR3 nucleotides are TGTGCCAGTAGTATGTTAGCGGGAGTCTTCGGGGAGCTGTTTTTT.

The V call is TRBV20-1, the J call TRBJ1-1; D remains unclear. Per germline, CDR1 DFQATT and CDR2 SNEGSKA (reference sequence). The CDR3 extends over 11 amino acids. The CDR3 region is CSPEGNTEAFF. The CDR3 DNA sequence: TGCAGCCCAGAAGGGAACACTGAAGCTTTCTTT.

The chain links TRBV6-4 to TRBJ2-2; D remains unclear. Germline values: CDR1 MRHNA, CDR2 SNTAGT. The CDR3 contains 14 residues. Trimming took 3 bases from V and 1 from J, leaving 6 bases between them. DNA of the CDR3: TGTGCCAGCAGTGAGGCACTGAACACCGGGGAGCTGTTTTTT. It is translated as CASSEALNTGELFF.

The chain is built from TRBV14 and TRBJ1-1; D gene unclear. The CDR3 consists of 14 residues. Trimming left V 4 bases short and J 4 bases short, with 13 bases between. Germline V lookup: CDR1 SGHDN, CDR2 FVKESK. The CDR3 nucleotides read TGTGCCAGCAGCCCCGCCGGGATTAGCACTGAAGCTTTCTTT. Protein sequence: CASSPAGISTEAFF.

This chain joins TRBV5-1 and TRBJ2-6, with no clear D. This CDR3 has 13 residues. Trimming shortened V by 6 bases and J by 0 bases, and 4 bases separated the two germline ends. The germline gives CDR1 SGHRS, CDR2 YFSETQ. The CDR3 reads CASTFSGANVLTF. The CDR3 DNA reads TGCGCCAGCACGTTCTCTGGGGCCAACGTCCTGACTTTC.

This sequence joins TRBV6-5 and TRBJ2-2; D is perhaps TRBD1 or TRBD2 (6 bases each). CDR1 and CDR2 (germline): MNHEY, SVGAGI. V lost 6 bases to trimming and J lost 5 bases, with 16 bases between them. This CDR3 is built from 15 residues. CDR3 nucleotide sequence: TGTGCCAGCAGGAGAGGGGGAGGCGAGACCGGGGAGCTGTTTTTT. Translated, it gives CASRRGGGETGELFF.

The chain joins TRBV7-2 to TRBJ2-7; D is perhaps TRBD1 (5 bases). V was shortened by 6 bases and J by 2 bases, with 11 bases between the two germline ends. From germline, CDR1 is SGHTA and CDR2 FQGNSA. This CDR3 is built from 13 residues. The CDR3 protein is CASRPDNTYEQYF. For the CDR3, the DNA is TGTGCCAGCAGACCGGACAATACCTACGAGCAGTACTTC.

Comments on this clone: This sample includes further DNA sequences coding for the same CDR3. CDR3: CASSPGQGNYGYTF. As DNA, the CDR3 is TGCGCCAGCAGCCCTGGACAGGGAAACTATGGCTACACCTTC. The V gene is TRBV4-3, the J gene TRBJ1-2, with 8 bases identical to TRBD1. The trim removed 4 bases at V and 2 bases at J, leaving 3 bases unmatched. The CDR3 length is 14 residues. CDR1 is LGHNA and CDR2 is YSLEER in the germline V gene.

This rearrangement joins TRBV19 to TRBJ2-7; D call uncertain. Per germline, CDR1 LNHDA and CDR2 SQIVND (reference sequence). The CDR3 is 15 residues long. The germline V and J ends were trimmed by 6 bases and 2 bases, with 17 bases remaining between them. The CDR3 bases are TGTGCCAGTAGCTACCCCGGGCTGCCCCCCTACGAGCAGTACTTC. Amino acids: CASSYPGLPPYEQYF. Variable domain in full (rest from reference TRBV19 and TRBJ2-7): DGGITQSPKYLFRKEGQNVTLSCEQNLNHDAMYWYRQDPGQGLRLIYYSQIVNDFQKGDIAEGYSVSREKKESFPLTVTSAQKNPTAFYLCASSYPGLPPYEQYFGPGTRLTVT.

The V gene is TRBV28, the J gene TRBJ2-7, with 9 bases fitting TRBD1. Trimming cost V 3 bases and J 2 bases; bases outside gene matches: 14. The CDR3 has 18 amino acids. The germline V gene has CDR1 MDHEN and CDR2 SYDVKM. DNA for the CDR3: TGTGCCAGCAGTTTCGAAAGAAAGTCCCGGGACAGGGCCTACGAGCAGTACTTC. It translates to CASSFERKSRDRAYEQYF.

The V and J genes are TRBV19 and TRBJ1-4, with D possibly TRBD1 on 6 matching bases. There are 14 residues in the CDR3. Germline V gene lookup returns CDR1 LNHDA and CDR2 SQIVND (reference sequence). V dropped 3 bases and J dropped 4 bases, with 9 bases sitting between them. The CDR3 sequence is CASSMRGINEKLFF. CDR3 DNA sequence: TGTGCCAGTAGTATGAGGGGGATTAATGAAAAACTGTTTTTT.

This rearrangement joins TRBV27 to TRBJ1-5; D unresolved. The CDR3 runs 14 residues. CDR1 and CDR2 (germline): MNHEY, SMNVEV (reference sequence). Trimming removed 3 bases at V and 6 bases at J, with 12 bases between. The CDR3 protein is CASSLVGESQPQHF. CDR3 DNA: TGTGCCAGCAGTTTGGTTGGGGAAAGTCAGCCCCAGCATTTT.

The rearrangement joins TRBV29-1 to TRBJ1-3; possible D gene TRBD1, 5 bases. Germline CDR1 and CDR2: SQVTM and ANQGSEA. The length of the CDR3 is 13 residues. V was shortened by 3 bases and J by 4 bases, with 10 bases between the two germline ends. The CDR3 DNA is TGCAGCGTTGATTCAGGGAGCGGAAACACCATATATTTT. Protein: CSVDSGSGNTIYF.